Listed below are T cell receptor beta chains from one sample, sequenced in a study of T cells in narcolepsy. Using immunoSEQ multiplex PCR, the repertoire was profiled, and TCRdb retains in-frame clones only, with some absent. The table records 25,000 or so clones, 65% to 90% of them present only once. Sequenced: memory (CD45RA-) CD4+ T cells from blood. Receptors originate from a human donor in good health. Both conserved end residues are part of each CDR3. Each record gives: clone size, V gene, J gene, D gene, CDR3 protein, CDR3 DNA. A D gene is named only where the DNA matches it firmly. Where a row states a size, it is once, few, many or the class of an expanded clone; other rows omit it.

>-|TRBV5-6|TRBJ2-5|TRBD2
CASSLDSGRAGETQYF
TGTGCCAGCAGCTTGGATAGCGGGAGGGCCGGGGAGACCCAGTACTTC
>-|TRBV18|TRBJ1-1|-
CASSPGPVQVNTEAFF
TGTGCCAGCTCACCGGGCCCTGTGCAAGTGAACACTGAAGCTTTCTTT
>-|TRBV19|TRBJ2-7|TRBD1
CASSDPRDRYSYEQYF
TGTGCCAGTAGCGACCCCCGGGACAGGTACTCCTACGAGCAGTACTTC
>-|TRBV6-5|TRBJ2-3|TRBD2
CASSPGLAGDTQYF
TGTGCCAGCAGTCCGGGGCTAGCGGGAGATACGCAGTATTTT
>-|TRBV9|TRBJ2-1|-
CASSVVGASYNEQFF
TGTGCCAGCAGCGTAGTGGGGGCTTCCTACAATGAGCAGTTCTTC
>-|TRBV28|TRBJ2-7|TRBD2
CASTVSGTSAREQYF
TGTGCCAGCACCGTATCCGGGACTAGCGCGAGAGAGCAGTACTTC
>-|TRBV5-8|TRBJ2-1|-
CASSLGPNNEQFF
TGTGCCAGCAGCTTGGGACCGAACAATGAGCAGTTCTTC
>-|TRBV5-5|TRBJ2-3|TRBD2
CASSLSSRAGGDTQYF
TGTGCCAGCAGCTTGTCTAGCAGGGCGGGGGGCGATACGCAGTATTTT
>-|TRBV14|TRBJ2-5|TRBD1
CASSAGSGGRQETQYF
TGTGCCAGCAGCGCGGGTTCAGGGGGCCGCCAAGAGACCCAGTACTTC
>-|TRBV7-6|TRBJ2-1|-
CASSFGNYNEQFF
TGTGCCAGCAGCTTCGGAAATTACAATGAGCAGTTCTTC
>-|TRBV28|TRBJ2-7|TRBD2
CASSLGGSRSYEQYF
TGTGCCAGCAGTTTGGGCGGGAGTAGATCCTACGAGCAGTACTTC
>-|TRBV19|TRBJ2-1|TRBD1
CASRRTGVGEQFF
TGTGCCAGTAGAAGGACAGGGGTGGGTGAGCAGTTCTTC
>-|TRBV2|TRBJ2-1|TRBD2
CASSALASTYNEQFF
TGTGCCAGCAGTGCACTAGCGTCAACCTACAATGAGCAGTTCTTC
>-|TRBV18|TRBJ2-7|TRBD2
CASSPDPGGEQYF
TGTGCCAGCTCGCCCGACCCGGGGGGCGAGCAGTACTTC
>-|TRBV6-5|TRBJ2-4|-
CASSPDLAKNIQYF
TGTGCCAGCAGCCCCGATCTAGCCAAAAACATTCAGTACTTC
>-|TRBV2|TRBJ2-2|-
CASSELARVFF
TGTGCCAGCAGTGAACTGGCGAGGGTGTTTTTT
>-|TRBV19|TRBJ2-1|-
CASSRQSRNNEQFF
TGTGCCAGTAGTCGTCAGTCTAGAAACAATGAGCAGTTCTTC
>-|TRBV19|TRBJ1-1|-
CASKVVGRSTEAFF
TGTGCCAGTAAAGTAGTGGGCCGTAGCACTGAAGCTTTCTTT
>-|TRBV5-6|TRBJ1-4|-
CASSLVGRGEKLFF
TGTGCCAGCAGCTTGGTGGGTCGTGGTGAAAAACTGTTTTTT
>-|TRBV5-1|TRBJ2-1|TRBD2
CASSLELAALNEQFF
TGCGCCAGCAGCTTGGAACTAGCGGCCCTCAATGAGCAGTTCTTC
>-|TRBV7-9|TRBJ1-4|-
CASRRVEEKLFF
TGTGCCAGCCGCAGGGTTGAGGAAAAACTGTTTTTT
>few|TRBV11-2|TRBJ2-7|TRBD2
CASSLEGTSGMRNEQYF
TGTGCCAGCAGCTTAGAAGGGACTAGCGGGATGAGGAACGAGCAGTACTTC
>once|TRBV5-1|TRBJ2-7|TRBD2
CASSFDLAGNLLEQYF
TGCGCCAGCAGCTTCGATTTAGCGGGCAACCTCCTCGAGCAGTACTTC
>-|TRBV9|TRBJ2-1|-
CASSVGGTTDNEQFF
TGTGCCAGCAGCGTTGGCGGGACCACTGACAATGAGCAGTTCTTC
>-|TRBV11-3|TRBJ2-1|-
CASSPKDRSAGNEQFF
TGTGCCAGCAGCCCCAAAGACCGGAGTGCGGGCAATGAGCAGTTCTTC
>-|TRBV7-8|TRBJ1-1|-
CAVRENTEAFF
TGTGCCGTGAGAGAGAACACTGAAGCTTTCTTT
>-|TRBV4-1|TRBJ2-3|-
CASSQGALPGDTQYF
TGCGCCAGCAGCCAAGGAGCCCTTCCTGGAGATACGCAGTATTTT
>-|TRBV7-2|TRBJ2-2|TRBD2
CASSSRTSGRHTGELFF
TGTGCCAGCAGCTCCAGGACTAGCGGGAGACACACCGGGGAGCTGTTTTTT